The entry below gives a single T cell receptor beta chain sequence along with its context. This entry belongs to a study of blood T cell repertoires in COVID-19. Whole-study context: The United States, Italy and Spain provided the acute and convalescent COVID-19 samples. From T cells, B-cell-depleted T cells, or PBMCs came the material, which was cDNA or gDNA.

How the authors handled the data: Reference gene primer amplification gave nucleated cell count estimates. This table comes from immunoSEQ multiplex PCR, and its TCRdb copy is limited to in-frame clones, with some not included. For V, J and clone size, that table is used; D and trimming come from the DNA. The table lists roughly 200,000 clones, about three quarters of them singletons, with about 5.5% in the top ten. Germline V gene sequence: CDR1 SGHRS, CDR2 YFSETQ. V was clipped by 2 bases and J by 6 bases; unmatched bases: 6. The CDR3 is made up of 14 amino acids. The clonotype originates from a woman in her sixties or seventies with acute or convalescent COVID-19. The V call is TRBV5-1, the J call TRBJ2-7; 9 positions agree with TRBD1. Sequenced input: peripheral blood. In DNA, the CDR3 is TGCGCCAGCAGCTTAGGGGACAGGGTTGGCGAGCAGTACTTC. Amino acids: CASSLGDRVGEQYF.